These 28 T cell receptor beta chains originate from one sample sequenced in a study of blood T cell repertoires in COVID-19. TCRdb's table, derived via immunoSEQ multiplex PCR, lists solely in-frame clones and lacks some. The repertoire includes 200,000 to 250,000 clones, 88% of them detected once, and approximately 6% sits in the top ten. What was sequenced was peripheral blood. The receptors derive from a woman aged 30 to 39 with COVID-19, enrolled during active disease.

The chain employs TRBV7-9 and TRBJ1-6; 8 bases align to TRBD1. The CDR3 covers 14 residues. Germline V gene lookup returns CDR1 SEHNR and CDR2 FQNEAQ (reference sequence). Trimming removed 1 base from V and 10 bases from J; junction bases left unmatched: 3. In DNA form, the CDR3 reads TGTGCCAGCAGCTTAGGGACAGGGATGTCACCCCTCCACTTT. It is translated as CASSLGTGMSPLHF.

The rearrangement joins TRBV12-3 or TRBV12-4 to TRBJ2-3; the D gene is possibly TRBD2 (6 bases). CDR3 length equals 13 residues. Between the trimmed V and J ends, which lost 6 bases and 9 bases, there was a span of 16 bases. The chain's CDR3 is CASSGDSLETQYF. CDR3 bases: TGTGCCAGCAGCGGGGACTCCCTAGAGACGCAGTATTTT.

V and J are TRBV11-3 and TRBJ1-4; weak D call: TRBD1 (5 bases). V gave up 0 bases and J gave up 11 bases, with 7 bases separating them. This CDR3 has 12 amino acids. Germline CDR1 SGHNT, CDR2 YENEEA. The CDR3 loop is CASSLETAKLFF. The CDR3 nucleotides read TGTGCCAGCAGCTTAGAGACAGCTAAACTGTTTTTT.

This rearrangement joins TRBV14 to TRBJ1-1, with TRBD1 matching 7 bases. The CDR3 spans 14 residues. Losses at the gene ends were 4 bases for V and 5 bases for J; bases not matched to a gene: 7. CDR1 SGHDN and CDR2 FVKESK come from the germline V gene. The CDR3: CASSPDRALTEAFF. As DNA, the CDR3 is TGTGCCAGCAGCCCCGACAGGGCGTTGACTGAAGCTTTCTTT.

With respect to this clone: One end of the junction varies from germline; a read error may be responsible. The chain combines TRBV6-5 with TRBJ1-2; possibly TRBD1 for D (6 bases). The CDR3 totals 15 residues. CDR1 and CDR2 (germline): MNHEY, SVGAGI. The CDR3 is CASSHSRDTLYGYTF. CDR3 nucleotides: TGTGCCAGCAGTCACTCGAGGGACACCCTCTATGGCTACACCTTC.

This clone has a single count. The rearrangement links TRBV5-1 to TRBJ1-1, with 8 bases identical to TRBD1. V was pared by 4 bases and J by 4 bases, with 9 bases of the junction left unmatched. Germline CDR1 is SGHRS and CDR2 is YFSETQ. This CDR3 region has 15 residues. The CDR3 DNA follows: TGCGCCAGCAGCCCCGGACAGGGAAGCGGCACTGAAGCTTTCTTT. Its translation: CASSPGQGSGTEAFF.

The CDR3 here is CASSFGTGMKSATIGTYEQYF. The CDR3 DNA reads TGTGCCAGCAGTTTCGGGACAGGCATGAAGTCCGCCACCATTGGGACCTACGAGCAGTACTTC. The chain has TRBV28 and TRBJ2-7, with 8 bases identical to TRBD1. The CDR3 contains 21 residues. CDR1 MDHEN and CDR2 SYDVKM come from the germline V gene. V shed 3 bases, J shed 2 bases, and the junction held 24 bases outside the gene matches. Drawing the rest from reference TRBV28 and TRBJ2-7, the complete variable domain is DVKVTQSSRYLVKRTGEKVFLECVQDMDHENMFWYRQDPGLGLRLIYFSYDVKMKEKGDIPEGYSVSREKKERFSLILESASTNQTSMYLCASSFGTGMKSATIGTYEQYFGPGTRLTVT.

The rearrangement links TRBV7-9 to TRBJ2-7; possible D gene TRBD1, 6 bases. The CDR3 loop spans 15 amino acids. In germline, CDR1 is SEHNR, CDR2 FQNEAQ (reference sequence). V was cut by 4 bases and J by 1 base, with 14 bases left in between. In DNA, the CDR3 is TGTGCCAGCAGCTACGGGGACACTATATCCTACGAGCAGTACTTC. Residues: CASSYGDTISYEQYF.

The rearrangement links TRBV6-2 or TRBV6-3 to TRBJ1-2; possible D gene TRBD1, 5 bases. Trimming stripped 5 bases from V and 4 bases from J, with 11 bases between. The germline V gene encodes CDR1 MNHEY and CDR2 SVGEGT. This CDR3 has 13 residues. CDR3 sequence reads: CASSRSQGYGYTF. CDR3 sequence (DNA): TGTGCCAGCAGTCGTTCTCAGGGCTATGGCTACACCTTC.

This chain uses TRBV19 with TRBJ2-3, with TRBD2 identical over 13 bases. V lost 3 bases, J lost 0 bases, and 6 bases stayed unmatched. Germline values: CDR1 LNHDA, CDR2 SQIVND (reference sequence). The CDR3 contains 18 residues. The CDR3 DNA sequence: TGTGCCAGTAGTATTACTAGCGGGAGGGTTCATAGCACAGATACGCAGTATTTT. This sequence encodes CASSITSGRVHSTDTQYF.

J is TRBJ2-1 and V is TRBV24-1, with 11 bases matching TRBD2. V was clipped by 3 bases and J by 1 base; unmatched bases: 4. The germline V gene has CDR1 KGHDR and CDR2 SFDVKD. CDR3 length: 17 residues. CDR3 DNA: TGTGCCACCAGTGATCCGACTAGCGGGACGTCCTACAATGAGCAGTTCTTC. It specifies CATSDPTSGTSYNEQFF.

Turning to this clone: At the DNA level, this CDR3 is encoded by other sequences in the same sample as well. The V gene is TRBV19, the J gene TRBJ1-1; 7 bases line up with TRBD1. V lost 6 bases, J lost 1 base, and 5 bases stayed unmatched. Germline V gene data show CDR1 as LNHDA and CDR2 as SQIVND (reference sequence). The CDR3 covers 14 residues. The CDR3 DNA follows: TGTGCCAGTAGCCTACAGGGGCCGAACACTGAAGCTTTCTTT. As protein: CASSLQGPNTEAFF.

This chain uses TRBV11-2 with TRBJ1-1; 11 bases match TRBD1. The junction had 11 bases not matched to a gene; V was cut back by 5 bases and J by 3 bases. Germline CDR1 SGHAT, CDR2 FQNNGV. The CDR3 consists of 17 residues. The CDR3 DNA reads TGTGCCAGCAGCCCACGGACAGGGGGCTTGGGGGACACTGAAGCTTTCTTT. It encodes CASSPRTGGLGDTEAFF.

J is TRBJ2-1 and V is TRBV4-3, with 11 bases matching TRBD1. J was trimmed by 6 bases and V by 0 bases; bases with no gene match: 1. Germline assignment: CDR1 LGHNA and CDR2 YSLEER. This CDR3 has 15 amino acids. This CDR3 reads CASSQEGTGGNEQFF. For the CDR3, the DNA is TGCGCCAGCAGCCAAGAAGGGACAGGGGGCAATGAGCAGTTCTTC.

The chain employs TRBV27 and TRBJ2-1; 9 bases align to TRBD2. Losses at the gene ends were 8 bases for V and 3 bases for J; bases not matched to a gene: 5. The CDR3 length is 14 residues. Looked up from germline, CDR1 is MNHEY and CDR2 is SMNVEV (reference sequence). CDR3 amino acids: CASRLLAGYNEQFF. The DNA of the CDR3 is TGTGCCAGCCGCCTACTAGCGGGCTACAATGAGCAGTTCTTC.

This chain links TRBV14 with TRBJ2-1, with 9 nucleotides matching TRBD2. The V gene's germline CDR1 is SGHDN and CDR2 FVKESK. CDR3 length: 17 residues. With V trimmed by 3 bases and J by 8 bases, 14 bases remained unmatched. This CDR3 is CASSHGAGGAEWDEQFF. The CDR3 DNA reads TGTGCCAGCAGCCATGGGGCGGGAGGGGCCGAGTGGGATGAGCAGTTCTTC. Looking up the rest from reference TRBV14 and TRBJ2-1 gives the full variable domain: EAGVTQFPSHSVIEKGQTVTLRCDPISGHDNLYWYRRVMGKEIKFLLHFVKESKQDESGMPNNRFLAERTGGTYSTLKVQPAELEDSGVYFCASSHGAGGAEWDEQFFGPGTRLTVL.

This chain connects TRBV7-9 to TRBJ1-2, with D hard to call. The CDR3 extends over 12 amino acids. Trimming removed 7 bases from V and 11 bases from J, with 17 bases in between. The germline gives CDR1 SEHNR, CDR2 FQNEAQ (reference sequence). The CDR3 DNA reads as TGTGCCAGCAATCCAACACGGGATCCGTACACCTTC. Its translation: CASNPTRDPYTF.

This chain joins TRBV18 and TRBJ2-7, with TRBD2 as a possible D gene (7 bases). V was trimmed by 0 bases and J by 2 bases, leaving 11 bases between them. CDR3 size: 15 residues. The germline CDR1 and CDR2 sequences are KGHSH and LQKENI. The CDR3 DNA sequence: TGTGCCAGCTCACCACCAGTGGGGGGGCCCTACGAGCAGTACTTC. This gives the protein CASSPPVGGPYEQYF.

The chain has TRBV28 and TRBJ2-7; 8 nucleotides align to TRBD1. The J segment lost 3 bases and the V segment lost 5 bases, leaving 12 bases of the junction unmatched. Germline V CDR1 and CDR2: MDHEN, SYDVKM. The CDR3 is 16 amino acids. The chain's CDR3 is CASSLTRGQGIYEQYF. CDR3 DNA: TGTGCCAGCAGTCTCACGAGAGGACAGGGAATCTACGAGCAGTACTTC.

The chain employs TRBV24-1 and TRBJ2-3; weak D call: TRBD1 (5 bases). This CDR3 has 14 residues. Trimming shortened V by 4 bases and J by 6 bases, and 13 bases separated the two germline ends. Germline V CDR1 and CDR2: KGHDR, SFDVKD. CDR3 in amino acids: CATSEPATADTQYF. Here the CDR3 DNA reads TGTGCCACCAGTGAGCCCGCGACAGCTGATACGCAGTATTTT.

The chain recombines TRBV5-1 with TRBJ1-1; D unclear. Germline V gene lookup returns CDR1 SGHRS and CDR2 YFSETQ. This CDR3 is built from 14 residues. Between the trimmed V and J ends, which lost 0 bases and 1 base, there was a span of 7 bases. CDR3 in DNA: TGCGCCAGCAGCTTGGGCGGAACGAACACTGAAGCTTTCTTT. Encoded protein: CASSLGGTNTEAFF.

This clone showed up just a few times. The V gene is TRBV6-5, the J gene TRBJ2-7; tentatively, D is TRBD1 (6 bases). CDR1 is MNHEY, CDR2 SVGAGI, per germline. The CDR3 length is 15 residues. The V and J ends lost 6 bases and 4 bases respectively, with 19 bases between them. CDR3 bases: TGTGCCAGCAGCCAAGAGCTACAGGGTTCATACGAGCAGTACTTC. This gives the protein CASSQELQGSYEQYF.

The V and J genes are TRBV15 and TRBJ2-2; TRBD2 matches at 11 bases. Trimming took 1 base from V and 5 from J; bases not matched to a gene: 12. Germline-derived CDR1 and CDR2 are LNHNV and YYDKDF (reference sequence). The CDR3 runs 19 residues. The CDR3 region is CATSRGFLAGGPRTGELFF. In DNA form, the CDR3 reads TGTGCCACCAGCAGAGGGTTCTTAGCGGGAGGGCCCAGGACCGGGGAGCTGTTTTTT.

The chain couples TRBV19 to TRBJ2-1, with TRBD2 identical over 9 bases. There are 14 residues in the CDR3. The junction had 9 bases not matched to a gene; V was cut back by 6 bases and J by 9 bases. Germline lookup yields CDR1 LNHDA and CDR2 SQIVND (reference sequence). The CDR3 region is CASRINSGSIEQFF. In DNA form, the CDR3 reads TGTGCCAGTAGGATCAATAGCGGGAGTATTGAGCAGTTCTTC.

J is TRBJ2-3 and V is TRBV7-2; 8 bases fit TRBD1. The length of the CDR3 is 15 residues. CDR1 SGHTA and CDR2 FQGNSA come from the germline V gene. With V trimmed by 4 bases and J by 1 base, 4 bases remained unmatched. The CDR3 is CASSSTGGGTDTQYF. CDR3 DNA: TGTGCCAGCAGCTCCACAGGGGGAGGCACAGATACGCAGTATTTT.

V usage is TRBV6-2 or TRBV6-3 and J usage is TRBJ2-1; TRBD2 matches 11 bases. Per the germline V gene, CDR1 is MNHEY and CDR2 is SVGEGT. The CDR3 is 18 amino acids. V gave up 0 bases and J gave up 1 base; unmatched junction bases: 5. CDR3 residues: CASSYSVLAGVSYNEQFF. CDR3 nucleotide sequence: TGTGCCAGCAGTTACTCGGTACTAGCGGGGGTATCCTACAATGAGCAGTTCTTC.

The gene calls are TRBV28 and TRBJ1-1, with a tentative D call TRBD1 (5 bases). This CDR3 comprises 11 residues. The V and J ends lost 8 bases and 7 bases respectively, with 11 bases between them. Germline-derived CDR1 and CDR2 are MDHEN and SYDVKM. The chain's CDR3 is CASYRQSEAFF. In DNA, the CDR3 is TGTGCCAGCTACCGACAGAGTGAAGCTTTCTTT.

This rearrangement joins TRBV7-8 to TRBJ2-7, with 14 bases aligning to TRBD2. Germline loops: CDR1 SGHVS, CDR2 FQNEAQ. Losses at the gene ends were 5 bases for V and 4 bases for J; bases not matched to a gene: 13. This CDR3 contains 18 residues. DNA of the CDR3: TGTGCCAGCAGCCTAACCACCGGGACTAGCGGGAGAAGGTACGAGCAGTACGTC. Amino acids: CASSLTTGTSGRRYEQYV.